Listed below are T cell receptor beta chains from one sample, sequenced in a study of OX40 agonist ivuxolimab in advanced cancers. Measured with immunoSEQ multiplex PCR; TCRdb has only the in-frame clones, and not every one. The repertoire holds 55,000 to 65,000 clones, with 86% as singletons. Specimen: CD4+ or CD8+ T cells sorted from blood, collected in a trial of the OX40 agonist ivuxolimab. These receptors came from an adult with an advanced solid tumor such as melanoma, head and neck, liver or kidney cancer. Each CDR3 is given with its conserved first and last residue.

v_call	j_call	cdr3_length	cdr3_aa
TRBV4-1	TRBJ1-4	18	CASSQDRDRGRPNEKLFF
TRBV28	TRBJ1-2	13	CASSLSPNYGYTF
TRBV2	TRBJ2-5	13	CASNRDSGETQYF
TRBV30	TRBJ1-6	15	CAWSSPDRHNSPLHF
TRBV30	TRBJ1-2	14	CAWTGDTYNYGYTF
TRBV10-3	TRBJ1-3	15	CAISSTESSGNTIYF
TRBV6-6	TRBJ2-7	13	CASSYLSLGEQYF
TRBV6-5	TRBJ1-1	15	CASSPQQGLNTEAFF
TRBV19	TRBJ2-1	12	CASSIVANEQFF
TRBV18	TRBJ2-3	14	CASSPGLGPDTQYF
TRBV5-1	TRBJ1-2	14	CASSSYGTSYGYTF
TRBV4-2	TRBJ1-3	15	CASSQDGTGGNTIYF
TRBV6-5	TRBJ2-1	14	CASSYSDRRNEQFF
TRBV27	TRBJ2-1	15	CASSPRGRNYNEQFF
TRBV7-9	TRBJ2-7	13	CASSGDDGFEQYF
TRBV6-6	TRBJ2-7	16	CASSYGVVESIYEQYF
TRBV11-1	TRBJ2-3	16	CASSLALGVGTDTQYF
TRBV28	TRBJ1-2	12	CASSSPRGGYTF
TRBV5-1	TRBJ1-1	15	CASSLVGASNTEAFF
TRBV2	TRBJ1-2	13	CASSTERLYGYTF
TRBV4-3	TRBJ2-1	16	CASSQESSGVYNEQFF
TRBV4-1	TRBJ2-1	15	CASSQDFQAYNEQFF
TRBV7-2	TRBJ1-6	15	CASSLEGTGYSPLHF
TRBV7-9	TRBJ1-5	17	CASSTTGGGFGNQPQHF
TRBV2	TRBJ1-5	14	CASSELGIEQPQHF
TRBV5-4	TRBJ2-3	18	CASSLPSGEYSSTDTQYF
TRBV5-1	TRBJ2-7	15	CASSLPRASSYEQYF
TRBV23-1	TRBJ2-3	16	CASSPLGSGGTDTQYF
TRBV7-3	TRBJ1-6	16	CASSLTGNGNNSPLHF
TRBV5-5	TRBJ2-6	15	CASSFEGLGANVLTF
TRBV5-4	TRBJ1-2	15	CASSSRGGLYYGYTF
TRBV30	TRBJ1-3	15	CAWSVAGTSGNTIYF
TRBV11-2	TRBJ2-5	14	CASSLMTGQETQYF
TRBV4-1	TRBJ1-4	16	CASSQDITATNEKLFF
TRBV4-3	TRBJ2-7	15	CASSQSDTWGSEQYF
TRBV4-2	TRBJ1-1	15	CASSQELRTGTEAFF
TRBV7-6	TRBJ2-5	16	CASSLLQGDVQETQYF
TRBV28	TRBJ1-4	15	CASSQYAGANEKLFF
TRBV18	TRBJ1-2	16	CASSPLGATDNYGYTF
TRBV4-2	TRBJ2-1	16	CASSQEAGGVRNEQFF
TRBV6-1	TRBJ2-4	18	CASSDSGLAGVAKNIQYF
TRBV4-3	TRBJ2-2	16	CASSQEAGGTGGELFF
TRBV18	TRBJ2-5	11	CASSPKETQYF
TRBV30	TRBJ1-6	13	CAWSTGGNSPLHF
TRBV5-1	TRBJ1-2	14	CASSDDRWGYGYTF